This T cell receptor beta chain was captured in a study of CD8 T cells in ankylosing spondylitis. Notes on the study in general: Matched ankylosing spondylitis synovial fluid reportedly showed significant enrichment of disease-linked clones. Past studies reported some motif variants in reactive arthritis synovial fluid and blood.

TCRdb recomputed calls from the 5' RACE reads with MiXCR, one row per CDR3 protein. The sample lists fewer than 400,000 distinct CDR3 sequences, approximately 15% seen once, with around 1% in the top ten. In its sample, this clonotype was seen a few times. Its matching antigen is unknown. With 0 bases removed from V and 7 bases from J, the gap between germline ends came to 10 bases. Germline V gives CDR1 SGHKS, CDR2 YYEKEE (reference sequence). The CDR3 spans 14 residues. The chain carries TRBV5-5 and TRBJ1-4; D unresolved. The source of this sequence is a male donor with ankylosing spondylitis or in good health (not recorded which). The sequencing input was blood, either unsorted or a sorted T cell fraction (not recorded which). CDR3 nucleotide sequence: TGTGCCAGCAGCTTGGGGACGGTCGGTGAAAAACTGTTTTTT. Its translation is CASSLGTVGEKLFF.